One sample yielded the 16 T cell receptor beta chains listed below, sequenced in a study of monozygotic twins with inflammatory bowel disease. TCRdb re-called the 5' RACE reads, yielding one record per CDR3 amino acid sequence without DNA. This table holds around 97,000 distinct CDR3 sequences. Sequenced input: blood. These receptors originate from a human donor with ulcerative colitis or Crohn's disease, or a healthy co-twin of an affected twin (not recorded which).

The chain carries TRBV5-1 and TRBJ2-5; TCRdb returns TRBD2, unconfirmable since there is no DNA. The CDR3 loop spans 14 amino acids. Germline CDR1 reads SGHRS; CDR2 reads YFSETQ. The CDR3 protein is CASSSAGGTETQYF. The full variable domain, its missing parts supplied by reference TRBV5-1 and TRBJ2-5, is KAGVTQTPRYLIKTRGQQVTLSCSPISGHRSVSWYQQTPGQGLQFLFEYFSETQRNKGNFPGRFSGRQFSNSRSEMNVSTLELGDSALYLCASSSAGGTETQYFGPGTRLLVL.

This chain connects TRBV12-3 or TRBV12-4 to TRBJ2-1; TCRdb's D call of TRBD1 is untestable without DNA. There are 14 residues in the CDR3. The CDR3 spells CASSLDRAGNEQFF.

V is TRBV6-1 and J is TRBJ2-3; TCRdb picks TRBD2, but there is no DNA to check that call. This CDR3 has 15 amino acids. Looked up from germline, CDR1 is MNHNS and CDR2 is SASEGT. CDR3 protein: CASSGLAGGPDTQYF.

V is TRBV30 and J is TRBJ2-3; the D call of TRBD2 rests on TCRdb alone, since no DNA is present to check it. CDR1 GTSNPN and CDR2 SVGIG come from the germline V gene (reference sequence). The CDR3 has 13 residues. The CDR3 sequence is CAWTSGSTDTQYF.

The gene calls are TRBV4-3 and TRBJ1-1. The germline CDR1 and CDR2 sequences are LGHNA and YSLEER. CDR3 length equals 16 residues. This CDR3 is CASSRDYFTGNTEAFF.

This CDR3 reads CSASGPSRYEQYF. The chain joins TRBV20-1 to TRBJ2-7; TCRdb outputs TRBD2, but without DNA this stays unchecked. The CDR3 has 13 residues. Germline-derived CDR1 and CDR2 are DFQATT and SNEGSKA (reference sequence).

The rearrangement joins TRBV12-5 to TRBJ2-1; TCRdb indicates TRBD1, and absent DNA this call remains unverified. CDR3 length: 19 amino acids. Germline V gives CDR1 LGHNT, CDR2 FRNRAP. This CDR3 is CASGFPKGPGHGSYNEQFF.

This chain joins TRBV4-2 and TRBJ2-3. This CDR3 contains 13 residues. Per germline, CDR1 LGHNA and CDR2 YNFKEQ. CDR3 amino acids: CASSQASADTQYF.

This chain joins TRBV4-3 and TRBJ1-2; TCRdb indicates TRBD1, and absent DNA this call remains unverified. The V gene's germline CDR1 is LGHNA and CDR2 YSLEER. The CDR3 consists of 15 residues. The CDR3 loop is CASSPLGTASYGYTF.

The rearrangement links TRBV6-4 to TRBJ2-2; TCRdb calls TRBD2, which cannot be checked without DNA. Looked up from germline, CDR1 is MRHNA and CDR2 is SNTAGT. CDR3 length equals 15 residues. The chain's CDR3 is CASRQRGDVTGELFF.

V gene TRBV7-2 combines with J gene TRBJ1-5. The germline V gene has CDR1 SGHTA and CDR2 FQGNSA. The CDR3 covers 12 residues. CDR3 loop: CASSYDNQPQHF.

The J gene is TRBJ2-7, the V gene TRBV7-2. In germline, CDR1 is SGHTA, CDR2 FQGNSA. There are 14 residues in the CDR3. CDR3 amino acids: CASSLLQGPYEQYF.

This rearrangement joins TRBV19 to TRBJ1-1. CDR3 length: 12 residues. Germline lookup yields CDR1 LNHDA and CDR2 SQIVND (reference sequence). The CDR3: CASSIAATEAFF.

The V gene is TRBV12-3 or TRBV12-4, the J gene TRBJ2-7; TCRdb calls TRBD2, which cannot be checked without DNA. This CDR3 is built from 14 residues. The CDR3 sequence: CASSLRQGSYEQYF.

J is TRBJ1-3 and V is TRBV30. The length of the CDR3 is 14 residues. Germline CDR1 GTSNPN, CDR2 SVGIG (reference sequence). Here the CDR3 reads CAWRSSLWGNTIYF.

The V gene is TRBV12-3 or TRBV12-4, the J gene TRBJ2-7; TCRdb lists TRBD1, though no DNA is available to test this call. This CDR3 contains 13 residues. CDR3 region: CASNPTGAYEQYF.